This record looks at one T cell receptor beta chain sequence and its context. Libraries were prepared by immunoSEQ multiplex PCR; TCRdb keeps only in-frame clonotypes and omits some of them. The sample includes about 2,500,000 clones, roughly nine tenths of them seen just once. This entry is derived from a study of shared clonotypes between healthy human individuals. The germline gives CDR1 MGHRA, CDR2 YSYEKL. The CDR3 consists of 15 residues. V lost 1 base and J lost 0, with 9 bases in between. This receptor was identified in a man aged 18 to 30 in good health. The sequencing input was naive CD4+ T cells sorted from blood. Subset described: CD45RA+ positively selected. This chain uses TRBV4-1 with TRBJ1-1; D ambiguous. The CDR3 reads CASSQGSTVNTEAFF. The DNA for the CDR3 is TGCGCCAGCAGCCAAGGGAGCACGGTGAACACTGAAGCTTTCTTT.